This T cell receptor (beta chain) was documented in a study of CD8+CD57+ T cells in acquired aplastic anemia. In the study overall: Sorted CD4+ and CD8+ cells gave an average of roughly 3.3 ug of DNA.

V gave up 3 bases and J gave up 2 bases; unmatched junction bases: 4. CDR1 is SNHLY and CDR2 is FYNNEI in the germline V gene. The CDR3 contains 14 residues. Before being chosen for sequencing, patients had shown CD8+CD57+ cell expansion by flow cytometry. Severe acquired aplastic anemia was diagnosed in all patients. Genomic DNA, serving as template, underwent TCR beta VDJ and CDR3 profiling. TCRdb used MiXCR to reprocess the reads, holding one entry per CDR3 protein. The sample has about 150,000 distinct CDR3 sequences; 52% are singletons. The chain uses TRBV2 and TRBJ2-7; 7 bases agree with TRBD1. The origin of this receptor is a human donor with aplastic anemia. Sequencing was carried out using sorted CD4+, CD8+, or CD8+CD57+ T cells (not recorded which) from PBMCs. This CDR3 is CASSEGTAAYEQYF. CDR3 DNA sequence: TGTGCCAGCAGTGAGGGGACAGCAGCCTACGAGCAGTACTTC.